This T cell receptor beta chain was found in a study of OX40 agonist ivuxolimab in advanced cancers. The method was immunoSEQ multiplex PCR; TCRdb's version includes in-frame clones alone and lacks a portion of them. The repertoire includes around 80,000 clones, about 91% of them detected once, and about 2.3% sits in the top ten. Deletions cut 8 bases from V and 4 bases from J, with 20 bases between. The CDR3 is 16 residues long. The germline V gene has CDR1 KGHSH and CDR2 LQKENI. The TCR comes from an adult with an advanced solid tumor such as melanoma, head and neck, liver or kidney cancer. The genes are TRBV18 and TRBJ1-4, with TRBD1 as a possible D gene (5 bases). Sequenced material: CD4+ or CD8+ T cells sorted from blood, taken in a trial of the OX40 agonist ivuxolimab. CDR3 sequence reads: CASTRGDRSLNEKLFF. CDR3 DNA sequence: TGTGCCAGCACGCGGGGGGACCGATCCCTTAATGAAAAACTGTTTTTT.